Listed below are T cell receptor beta chains from one sample, sequenced in a study of blood T cells in healthy people across ages. TCRdb passed the 5' RACE reads through MiXCR, listing each CDR3 protein once. Of under 2 million distinct CDR3 sequences listed, 30% to 40% are singletons. The material sequenced was blood. These receptors were collected from a woman aged 25 to 39 in good health. Each CDR3 is given with its conserved first and last residue. The D gene is left open where the match is weak. For some rows the clone size is stated as once, few or many, or as a class when expanded; others skip it.

J | V | D | size | length | DNA | CDR3
TRBJ2-7 | TRBV27 | - | - | 14 | TGTGCCAGCAGTTTATCTCGACAGGTCTACGAGCAGTACTTC | CASSLSRQVYEQYF
TRBJ1-1 | TRBV29-1 | TRBD1 | - | 12 | TGCAGCGTCCAGGGGGCGAGGACTGAAGCTTTTTTT | CSVQGARTEAFF
TRBJ2-3 | TRBV7-9 | - | - | 16 | TGTGCCAGCAGCTTCCGGTCCCCCCCGCGCACAGATACGCAGTATTTT | CASSFRSPPRTDTQYF
TRBJ2-7 | TRBV29-1 | TRBD2 | few | 15 | TGCAGCGCCTTAGACGGGCGGGAGGCTAACTACGAGCAGTACTTC | CSALDGREANYEQYF
TRBJ1-1 | TRBV20-1 | - | - | 11 | TGCAGTGCTGGGGATACATCTGAAGTTTTCTTT | CSAGDTSEVFF
TRBJ2-5 | TRBV5-1 | TRBD2 | - | 15 | TGCGCCAGCGAGGCCGGGGGGACTACAGGAGAGACCCAGTACTTC | CASEAGGTTGETQYF
TRBJ2-5 | TRBV7-2 | - | few | 15 | TGTGCCAGCAGCCCCCTATTTTTCCGGCAAGAGACCCAGTACTTC | CASSPLFFRQETQYF
TRBJ1-1 | TRBV12-3/TRBV12-4 | - | - | 12 | TGTGCCAGCAGTTTAGGGAAATTCGAAGCTTTCTTT | CASSLGKFEAFF
TRBJ2-5 | TRBV12-3/TRBV12-4 | TRBD2 | - | 16 | TGTGCCAGCAGTTGGACTAGCGGGGGTCCTGTGGGGACCCAGTACTTC | CASSWTSGGPVGTQYF
TRBJ2-7 | TRBV2 | - | few | 14 | TGTGCCAGCAGGCAGGATGCTGGGGCTTTCGAGCAGTACTTC | CASRQDAGAFEQYF
TRBJ1-2 | TRBV7-9 | TRBD1 | - | 15 | TGTGCCAGCAGCCCTAGGGGGCGCGGGGGCTATGGCTACACCTTC | CASSPRGRGGYGYTF
TRBJ2-1 | TRBV24-1 | TRBD2 | - | 15 | TGTGCCACCAGTGATTCGGCTAGCGGGGGGAATGAGCAGTTCTTC | CATSDSASGGNEQFF
TRBJ1-5 | TRBV20-1 | - | - | 13 | TGCAGTGCCCACGGTGGCCGTGATCAGCCCCAGCATTTT | CSAHGGRDQPQHF
TRBJ2-2 | TRBV27 | TRBD1 | - | 13 | TGTGCCACCCGACAGGGGACCACCGGGGAGCTGTTTTTT | CATRQGTTGELFF
TRBJ2-1 | TRBV19 | TRBD2 | - | 15 | TGTGCCAGTAGTACCGGACTAGCGGAGAACAATGAGCAGTTCTTC | CASSTGLAENNEQFF
TRBJ2-3 | TRBV4-1 | - | few | 15 | TGCGCCAGCAGCCAAGCGCAGGGGCGCACAGATACGCAGTATTTT | CASSQAQGRTDTQYF
TRBJ2-7 | TRBV7-8 | - | few | 13 | TGTGCCAGCAGCTTTTTTGGGCGTTTCGAGCAGTACTTC | CASSFFGRFEQYF
TRBJ2-1 | TRBV28 | TRBD2 | - | 12 | TGTGCCAGCAGTTTATGGCGGGGGGAGCAGTTCTTC | CASSLWRGEQFF
TRBJ1-1 | TRBV11-2 | - | few | 17 | TGTGCCAGCAGGTCCCCCCCCCGGGAAGGCTGGAACACTGAAGCTTTCTTT | CASRSPPREGWNTEAFF
TRBJ2-1 | TRBV28 | TRBD2 | few | 16 | TGTGCCAGCAGTTTGGATTCCAGCGGGGGCTACAATGAGCAGTTCTTC | CASSLDSSGGYNEQFF
TRBJ1-1 | TRBV27 | - | - | 14 | TGTGCCAGCAGTTTTACGGCGATGAACACTGAAGCTTTCTTT | CASSFTAMNTEAFF
TRBJ1-1 | TRBV20-1 | - | - | 14 | TGCAGTGCTAGAGTCCCACCAATGAACACTGAAGCTTTCTTT | CSARVPPMNTEAFF
TRBJ1-5 | TRBV4-1 | - | - | 15 | TGCGCCAGCAGCCTCGTCGGGACATCGTTTCAGCCCCAGCATTTT | CASSLVGTSFQPQHF
TRBJ2-1 | TRBV12-3/TRBV12-4 | - | - | 13 | TGTGCCAGCAGTTACGGGGGTTCAGAGACCCAGTTCTTC | CASSYGGSETQFF
TRBJ2-7 | TRBV20-1 | TRBD1 | - | 14 | TGCAGTGCTCGACGCGGGGACAGGGGCCACGAGCAGTACTTC | CSARRGDRGHEQYF
TRBJ1-6 | TRBV27 | - | - | 20 | TGTGCCAGCAGTTTCAATACAGGTTACGGGGCAATCGCCCGCTATTCACCCCTCCACTTT | CASSFNTGYGAIARYSPLHF
TRBJ1-2 | TRBV10-3 | TRBD1 | few | 15 | TGTGCCATCAGTGACCGGGACAGGGGGCCGGGGGGCTACACCTTC | CAISDRDRGPGGYTF
TRBJ2-1 | TRBV6-1 | - | - | 13 | TGTGCCAGCAGGGTAGGGGCTAACAATGAGCAGTTCTTC | CASRVGANNEQFF
TRBJ2-7 | TRBV12-3/TRBV12-4 | - | - | 12 | TGTGCCAGCAGTACCCGCCCAAGCGAGCAGTACTTC | CASSTRPSEQYF
TRBJ2-7 | TRBV20-1 | TRBD2 | - | 15 | TGCAGTGCTAGACGCCTAGCGGGAGACGGGTACGAGCAGTACTTC | CSARRLAGDGYEQYF
TRBJ2-5 | TRBV9 | - | - | 14 | TGTGCCAGCAGCGTTCAGGGACGGGCAGAGACCCAGTACTTC | CASSVQGRAETQYF
TRBJ2-1 | TRBV20-1 | TRBD2 | - | 14 | TGCAGTGCTCTCCCAGGGACTAGTGGAAATGAGCAGTTCTTC | CSALPGTSGNEQFF
TRBJ1-2 | TRBV12-5 | - | - | 16 | TGTGCTAGTGGTCCTTCCCAGATAGCGGGAAGCTATGGCTACACCTTC | CASGPSQIAGSYGYTF
TRBJ1-1 | TRBV3-1 | - | - | 17 | TGTGCCAGCAGCCAAGAAGGAACAGGGCCCTTGATCACTGAAGCTTTCTTT | CASSQEGTGPLITEAFF
TRBJ2-7 | TRBV5-1 | - | few | 15 | TGCGCCAGCAGCGCTACGACAGTAAGGTTATACGAGCAGTACTTC | CASSATTVRLYEQYF
TRBJ2-1 | TRBV15 | - | few | 15 | TGTGCCACCAGCACCCGACGGGTGGGTTTCGGTGAGCAGTTCTTC | CATSTRRVGFGEQFF
TRBJ1-5 | TRBV12-3/TRBV12-4 | - | - | 13 | TGTGCCAGCAGCCGGAGGGTCAATCAGCCCCAGCATTTT | CASSRRVNQPQHF